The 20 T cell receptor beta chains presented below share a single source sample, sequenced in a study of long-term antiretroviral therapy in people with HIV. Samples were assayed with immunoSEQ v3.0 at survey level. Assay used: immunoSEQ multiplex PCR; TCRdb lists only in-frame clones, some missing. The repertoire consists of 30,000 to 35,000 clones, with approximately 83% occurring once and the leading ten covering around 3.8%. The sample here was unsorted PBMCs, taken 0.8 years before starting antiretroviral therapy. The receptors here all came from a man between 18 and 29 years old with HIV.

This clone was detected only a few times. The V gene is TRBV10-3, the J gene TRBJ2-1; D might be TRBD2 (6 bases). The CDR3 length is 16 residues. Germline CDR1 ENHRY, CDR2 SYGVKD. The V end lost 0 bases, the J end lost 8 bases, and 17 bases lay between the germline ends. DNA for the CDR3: TGTGCCATCAGTGAGTCGACCGGGAGTAGAACATATGAGCAGTTCTTC. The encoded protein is CAISESTGSRTYEQFF.

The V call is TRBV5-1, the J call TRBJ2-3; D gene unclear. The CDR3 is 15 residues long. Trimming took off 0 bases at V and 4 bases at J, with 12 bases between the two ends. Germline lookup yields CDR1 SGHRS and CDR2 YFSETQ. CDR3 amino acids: CASSLATLDSDTQYF. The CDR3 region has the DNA TGCGCCAGCAGCTTGGCCACCCTAGACTCAGATACGCAGTATTTT.

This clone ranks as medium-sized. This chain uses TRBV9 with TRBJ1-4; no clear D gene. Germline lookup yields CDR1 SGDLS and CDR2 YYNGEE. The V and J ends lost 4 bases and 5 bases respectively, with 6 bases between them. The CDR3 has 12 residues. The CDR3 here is CASSQNNEKLFF. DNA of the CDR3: TGTGCCAGCAGCCAAAACAATGAAAAACTGTTTTTT.

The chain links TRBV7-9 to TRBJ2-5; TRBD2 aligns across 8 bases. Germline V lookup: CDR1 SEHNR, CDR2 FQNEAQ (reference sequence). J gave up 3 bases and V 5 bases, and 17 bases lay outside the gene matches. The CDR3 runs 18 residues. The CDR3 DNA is TGTGCCAGCAGCCCCTTGGCGGGAGGATACCTCCAAGAAGAGACCCAGTACTTC. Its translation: CASSPLAGGYLQEETQYF.

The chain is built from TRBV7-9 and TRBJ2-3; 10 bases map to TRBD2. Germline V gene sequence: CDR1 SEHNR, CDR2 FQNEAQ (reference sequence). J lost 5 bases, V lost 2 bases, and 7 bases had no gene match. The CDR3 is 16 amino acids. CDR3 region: CASSLPVLAGIDTQYF. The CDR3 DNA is TGTGCCAGCAGCTTACCCGTACTAGCGGGGATAGATACGCAGTATTTT.

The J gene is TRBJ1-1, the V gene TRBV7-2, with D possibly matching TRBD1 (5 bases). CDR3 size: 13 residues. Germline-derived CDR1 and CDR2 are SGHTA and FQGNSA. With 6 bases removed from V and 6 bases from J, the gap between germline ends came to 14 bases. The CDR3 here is CASSLGGSAEAFF. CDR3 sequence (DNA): TGTGCCAGCAGTTTGGGGGGGAGCGCTGAAGCTTTCTTT. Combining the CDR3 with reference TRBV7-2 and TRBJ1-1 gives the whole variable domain GAGVSQSPSNKVTEKGKDVELRCDPISGHTALYWYRQSLGQGLEFLIYFQGNSAPDKSGLPSDRFSAERTGGSVSTLTIQRTQQEDSAVYLCASSLGGSAEAFFGQGTRLTVV.

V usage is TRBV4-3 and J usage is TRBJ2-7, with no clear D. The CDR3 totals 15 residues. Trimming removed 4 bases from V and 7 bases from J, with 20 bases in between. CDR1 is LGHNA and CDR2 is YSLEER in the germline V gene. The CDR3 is CASSPYHSPSAEQYF. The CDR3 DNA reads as TGCGCCAGCAGCCCATATCACAGCCCGTCTGCGGAGCAGTACTTC.

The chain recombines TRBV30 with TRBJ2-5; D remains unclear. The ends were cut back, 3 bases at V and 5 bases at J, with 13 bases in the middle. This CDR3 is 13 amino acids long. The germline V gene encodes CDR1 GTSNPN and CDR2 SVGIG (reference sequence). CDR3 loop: CAWRRPGRETQYF. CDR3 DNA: TGTGCCTGGAGGCGGCCGGGCCGGGAGACCCAGTACTTC.

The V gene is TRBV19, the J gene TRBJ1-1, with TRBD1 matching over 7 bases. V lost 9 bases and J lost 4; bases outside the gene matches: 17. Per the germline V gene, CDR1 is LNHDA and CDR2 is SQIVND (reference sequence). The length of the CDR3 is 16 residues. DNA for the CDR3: TGTGCCAGCAGCTCCAGTCCCGCATACAGGGGCACTGAAGCTTTCTTT. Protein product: CASSSSPAYRGTEAFF. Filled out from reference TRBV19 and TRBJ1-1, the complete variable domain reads DGGITQSPKYLFRKEGQNVTLSCEQNLNHDAMYWYRQDPGQGLRLIYYSQIVNDFQKGDIAEGYSVSREKKESFPLTVTSAQKNPTAFYLCASSSSPAYRGTEAFFGQGTRLTVV.

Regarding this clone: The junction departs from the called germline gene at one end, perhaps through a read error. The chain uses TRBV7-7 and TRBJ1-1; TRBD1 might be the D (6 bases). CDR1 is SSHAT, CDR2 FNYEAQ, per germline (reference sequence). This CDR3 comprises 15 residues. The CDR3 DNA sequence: TGTGCTAGCAGCTTGAGGGGGACGCAGAACACTGAAGCTTTCTTT. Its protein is CASSLRGTQNTEAFF.

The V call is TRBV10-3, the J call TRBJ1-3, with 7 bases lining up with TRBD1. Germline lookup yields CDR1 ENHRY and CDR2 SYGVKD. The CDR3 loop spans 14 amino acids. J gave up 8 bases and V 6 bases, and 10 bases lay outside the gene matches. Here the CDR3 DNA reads TGTGCCATCAGGGACTACCAGGGGGTGGACACCATATATTTT. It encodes CAIRDYQGVDTIYF.

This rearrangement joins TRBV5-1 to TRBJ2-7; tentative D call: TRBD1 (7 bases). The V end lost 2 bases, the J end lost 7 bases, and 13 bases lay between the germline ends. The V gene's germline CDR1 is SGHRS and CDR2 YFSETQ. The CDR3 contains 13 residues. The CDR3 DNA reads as TGCGCCAGCAGCTTAGGACAGGAGGGGGAGCAGTACTTC. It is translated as CASSLGQEGEQYF.

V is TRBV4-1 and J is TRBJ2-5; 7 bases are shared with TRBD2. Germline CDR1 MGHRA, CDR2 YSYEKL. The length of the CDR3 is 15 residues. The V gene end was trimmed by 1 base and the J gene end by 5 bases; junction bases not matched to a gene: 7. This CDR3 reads CASSQGAGRRETQYF. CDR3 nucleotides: TGCGCCAGCAGCCAAGGAGCGGGGAGGCGGGAGACCCAGTACTTC.

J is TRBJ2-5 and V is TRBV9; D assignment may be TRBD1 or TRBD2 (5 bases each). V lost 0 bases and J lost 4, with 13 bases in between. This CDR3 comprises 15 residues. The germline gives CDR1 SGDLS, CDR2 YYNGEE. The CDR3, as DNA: TGTGCCAGCAGCGTAGGGGGGATATCAGGAGAGACCCAGTACTTC. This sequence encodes CASSVGGISGETQYF.

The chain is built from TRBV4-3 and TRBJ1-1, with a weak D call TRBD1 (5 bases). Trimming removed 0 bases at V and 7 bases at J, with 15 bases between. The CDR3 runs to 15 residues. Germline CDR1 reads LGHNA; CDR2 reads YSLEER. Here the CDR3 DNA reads TGCGCCAGCAGCCAAGAATGGGGGGGTGGGAGTGAAGCTTTCTTT. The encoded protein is CASSQEWGGGSEAFF.

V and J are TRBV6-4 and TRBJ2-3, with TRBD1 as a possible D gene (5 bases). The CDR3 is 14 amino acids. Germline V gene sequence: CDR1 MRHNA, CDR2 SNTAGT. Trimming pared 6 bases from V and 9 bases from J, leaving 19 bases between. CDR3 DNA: TGTGCCAGCAGCCCCCAATGGGCCCCAGGGACGCAGTATTTT. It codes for CASSPQWAPGTQYF.

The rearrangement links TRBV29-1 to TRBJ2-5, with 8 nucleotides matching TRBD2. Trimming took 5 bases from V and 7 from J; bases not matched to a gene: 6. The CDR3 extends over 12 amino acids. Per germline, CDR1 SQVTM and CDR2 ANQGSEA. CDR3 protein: CSVQTSVGTQYF. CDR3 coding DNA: TGCAGCGTTCAGACTAGCGTTGGGACCCAGTACTTC. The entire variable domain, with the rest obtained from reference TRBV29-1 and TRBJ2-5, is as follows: SAVISQKPSRDICQRGTSLTIQCQVDSQVTMMFWYRQQPGQSLTLIATANQGSEATYESGFVIDKFPISRPNLTFSTLTVSNMSPEDSSIYLCSVQTSVGTQYFGPGTRLLVL.

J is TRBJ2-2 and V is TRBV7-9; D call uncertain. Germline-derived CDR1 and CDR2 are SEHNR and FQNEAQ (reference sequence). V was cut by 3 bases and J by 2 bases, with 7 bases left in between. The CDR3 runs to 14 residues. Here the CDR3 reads CASSLADNTGELFF. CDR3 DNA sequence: TGTGCCAGCAGCTTGGCAGACAACACCGGGGAGCTGTTTTTT.

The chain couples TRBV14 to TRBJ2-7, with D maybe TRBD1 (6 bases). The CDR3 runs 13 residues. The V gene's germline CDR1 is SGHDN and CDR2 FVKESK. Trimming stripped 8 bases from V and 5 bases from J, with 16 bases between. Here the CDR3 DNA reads TGTGCCAGCGCCCTCACCGGGACACACGAGCAGTACTTC. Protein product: CASALTGTHEQYF.

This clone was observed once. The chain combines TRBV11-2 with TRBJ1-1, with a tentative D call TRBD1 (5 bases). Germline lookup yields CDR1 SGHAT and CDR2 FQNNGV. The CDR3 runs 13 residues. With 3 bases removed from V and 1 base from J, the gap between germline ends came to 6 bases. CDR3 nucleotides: TGTGCCAGCAGCTTTGGGACGAACACTGAAGCTTTCTTT. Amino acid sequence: CASSFGTNTEAFF.